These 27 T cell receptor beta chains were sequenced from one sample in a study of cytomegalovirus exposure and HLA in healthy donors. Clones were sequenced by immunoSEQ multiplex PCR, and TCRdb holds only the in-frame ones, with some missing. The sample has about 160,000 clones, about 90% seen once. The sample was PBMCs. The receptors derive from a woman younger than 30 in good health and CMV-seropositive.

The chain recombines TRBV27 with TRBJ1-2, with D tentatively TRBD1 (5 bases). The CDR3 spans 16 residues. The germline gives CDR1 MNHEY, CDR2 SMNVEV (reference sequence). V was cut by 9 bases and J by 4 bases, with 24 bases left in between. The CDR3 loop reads CASRKGAASTFYGYTF. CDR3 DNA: TGTGCCAGTCGAAAAGGGGCAGCCTCCACTTTCTATGGCTACACCTTC.

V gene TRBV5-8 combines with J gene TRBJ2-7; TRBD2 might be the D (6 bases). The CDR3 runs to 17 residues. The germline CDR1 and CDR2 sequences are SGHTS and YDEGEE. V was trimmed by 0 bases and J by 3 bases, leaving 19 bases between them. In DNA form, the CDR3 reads TGTGCCAGCAGCTTGGAGATTGGCGGGGCCCTTAACTACGAGCAGTACTTC. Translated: CASSLEIGGALNYEQYF.

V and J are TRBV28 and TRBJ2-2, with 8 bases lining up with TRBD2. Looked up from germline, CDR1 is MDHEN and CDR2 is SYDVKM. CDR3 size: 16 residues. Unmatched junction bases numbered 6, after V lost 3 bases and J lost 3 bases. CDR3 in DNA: TGTGCCAGCAGTTTTGGTGGACTAGCATACACCGGGGAGCTGTTTTTT. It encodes CASSFGGLAYTGELFF.

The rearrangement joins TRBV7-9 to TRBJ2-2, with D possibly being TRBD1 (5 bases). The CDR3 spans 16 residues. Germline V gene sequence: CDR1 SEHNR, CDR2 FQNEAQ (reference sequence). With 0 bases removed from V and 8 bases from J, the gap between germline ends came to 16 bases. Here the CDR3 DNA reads TGTGCCAGCAGCTTAGCTGGCACTATAGGGGCGGGGGAGCTGTTTTTT. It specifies CASSLAGTIGAGELFF.

The CDR3: CASRLLAGARNEQFF. The CDR3 coding sequence is TGTGCCAGTAGACTACTAGCGGGGGCTCGGAATGAGCAGTTCTTC. The chain employs TRBV19 and TRBJ2-1; TRBD2 agrees at 11 bases. Germline V gives CDR1 LNHDA, CDR2 SQIVND (reference sequence). This CDR3 contains 15 residues. V lost 6 bases and J lost 7; bases outside the gene matches: 8.

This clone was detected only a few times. The DNA for the CDR3 is TGCGCCAGCAGCCACACAGGGATTAGCAATCAGCCCCAGCATTTT. Its translation: CASSHTGISNQPQHF. The V gene is TRBV4-1, the J gene TRBJ1-5; possible D gene TRBD1, 6 bases. V dropped 3 bases and J dropped 0 bases, with 9 bases sitting between them. The CDR3 covers 15 residues. Germline lookup yields CDR1 MGHRA and CDR2 YSYEKL.

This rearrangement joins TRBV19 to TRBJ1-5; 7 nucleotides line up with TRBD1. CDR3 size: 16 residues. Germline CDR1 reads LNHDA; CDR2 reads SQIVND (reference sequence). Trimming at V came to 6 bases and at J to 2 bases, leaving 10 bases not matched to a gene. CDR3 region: CASSGTVEWGNQPQHF. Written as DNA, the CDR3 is TGTGCCAGTAGCGGGACAGTTGAATGGGGCAATCAGCCCCAGCATTTT.

CDR3 in DNA: TGCAGCGTTGAAACGGCGGGAGTCCCCTCCTACAATGAGCAGTTCTTC. Translated, it gives CSVETAGVPSYNEQFF. The chain recombines TRBV29-1 with TRBJ2-1, with 7 positions matching TRBD2. The CDR3 runs 16 residues. Per the germline V gene, CDR1 is SQVTM and CDR2 is ANQGSEA. The V segment lost 2 bases and the J segment 0 bases; nucleotides outside the gene matches: 7.

DNA of the CDR3: TGTGCCAGCAGATCCACTTTAGCGGGGGCCTACACAGATACGCAGTATTTT. This gives the protein CASRSTLAGAYTDTQYF. The chain employs TRBV2 and TRBJ2-3, with TRBD2 identical over 9 bases. CDR1 is SNHLY, CDR2 FYNNEI, per germline. The junction had 12 bases not matched to a gene; V was cut back by 6 bases and J by 2 bases. This CDR3 contains 17 residues.

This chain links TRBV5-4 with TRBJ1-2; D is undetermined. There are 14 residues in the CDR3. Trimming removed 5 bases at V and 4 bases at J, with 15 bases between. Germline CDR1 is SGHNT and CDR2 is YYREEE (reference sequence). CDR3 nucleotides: TGTGCCAGCAGGCCTGCCGGAGGTAGCTATGGCTACACCTTC. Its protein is CASRPAGGSYGYTF.

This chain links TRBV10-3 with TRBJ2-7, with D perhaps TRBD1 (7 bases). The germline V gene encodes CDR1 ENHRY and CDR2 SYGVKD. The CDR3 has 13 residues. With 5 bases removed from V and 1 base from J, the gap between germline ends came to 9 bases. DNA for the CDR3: TGTGCCATCAGTCCAGGGGGGTCCTACGAGCAGTACTTC. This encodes CAISPGGSYEQYF.

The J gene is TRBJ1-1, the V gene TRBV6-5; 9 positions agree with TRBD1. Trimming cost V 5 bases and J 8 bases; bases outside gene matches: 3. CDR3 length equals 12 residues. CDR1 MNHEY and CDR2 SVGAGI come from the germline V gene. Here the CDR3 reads CASSQDRGEAFF. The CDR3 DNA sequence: TGTGCCAGCAGTCAGGACAGGGGAGAAGCTTTCTTT.

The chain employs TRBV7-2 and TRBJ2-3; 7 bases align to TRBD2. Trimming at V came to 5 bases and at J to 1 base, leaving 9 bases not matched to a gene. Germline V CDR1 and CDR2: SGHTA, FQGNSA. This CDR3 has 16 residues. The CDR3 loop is CASSRDAGVGTDTQYF. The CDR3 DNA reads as TGTGCCAGCAGCCGAGACGCGGGAGTGGGCACAGATACGCAGTATTTT.

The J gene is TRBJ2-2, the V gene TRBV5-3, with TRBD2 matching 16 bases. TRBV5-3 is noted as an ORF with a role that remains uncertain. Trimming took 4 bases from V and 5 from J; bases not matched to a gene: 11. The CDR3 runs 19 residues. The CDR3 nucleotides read TGTGCCAGAAGCAGGCCGGGACTAGCGGGAGGGCCCGGTACCGGGGAGCTGTTTTTT. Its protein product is CARSRPGLAGGPGTGELFF.

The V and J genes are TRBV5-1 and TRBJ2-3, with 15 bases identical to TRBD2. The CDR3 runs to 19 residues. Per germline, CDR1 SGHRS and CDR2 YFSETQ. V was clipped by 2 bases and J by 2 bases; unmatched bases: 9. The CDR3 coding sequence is TGCGCCAGCAGCTTCGGGACTAGCGGGGGGCATTACTCCACAGATACGCAGTATTTT. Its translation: CASSFGTSGGHYSTDTQYF.

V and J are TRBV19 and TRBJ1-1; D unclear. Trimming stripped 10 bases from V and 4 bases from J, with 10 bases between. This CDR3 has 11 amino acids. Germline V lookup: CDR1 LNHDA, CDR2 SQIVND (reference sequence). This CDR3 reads CATSGGTEAFF. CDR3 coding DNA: TGTGCCACCAGTGGAGGCACTGAAGCTTTCTTT.

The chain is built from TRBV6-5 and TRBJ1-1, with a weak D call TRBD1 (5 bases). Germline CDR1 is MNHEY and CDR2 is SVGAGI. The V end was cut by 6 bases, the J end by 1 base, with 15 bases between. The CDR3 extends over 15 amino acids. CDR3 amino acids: CASSSAGRGNTEAFF. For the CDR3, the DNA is TGTGCCAGCAGCTCGGCAGGGAGGGGGAACACTGAAGCTTTCTTT.

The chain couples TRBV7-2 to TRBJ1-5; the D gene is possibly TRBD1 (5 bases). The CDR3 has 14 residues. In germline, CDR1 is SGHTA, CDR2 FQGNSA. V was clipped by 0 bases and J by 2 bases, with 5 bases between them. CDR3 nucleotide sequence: TGTGCCAGCAGCTTAGCCAGGGGCAATCAGCCCCAGCATTTT. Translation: CASSLARGNQPQHF.

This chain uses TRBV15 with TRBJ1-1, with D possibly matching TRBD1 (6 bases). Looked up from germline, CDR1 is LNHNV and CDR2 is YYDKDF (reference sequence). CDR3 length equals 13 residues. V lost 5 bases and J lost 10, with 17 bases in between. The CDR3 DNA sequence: TGTGCCACCAGCGGATTCCAGAGGGGGGGAGCTTTCTTT. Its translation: CATSGFQRGGAFF. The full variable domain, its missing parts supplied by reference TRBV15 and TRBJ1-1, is DAMVIQNPRYQVTQFGKPVTLSCSQTLNHNVMYWYQQKSSQAPKLLFHYYDKDFNNEADTPDNFQSRRPNTSFCFLDIRSPGLGDTAMYLCATSGFQRGGAFFGQGTRLTVV.

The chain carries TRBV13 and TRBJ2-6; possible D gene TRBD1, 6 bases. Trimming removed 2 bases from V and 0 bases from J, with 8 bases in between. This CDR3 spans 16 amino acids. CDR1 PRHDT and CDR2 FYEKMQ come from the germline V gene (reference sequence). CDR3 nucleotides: TGTGCCAGCAGCTTACCCAGGGGCTCTGGGGCCAACGTCCTGACTTTC. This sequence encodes CASSLPRGSGANVLTF.

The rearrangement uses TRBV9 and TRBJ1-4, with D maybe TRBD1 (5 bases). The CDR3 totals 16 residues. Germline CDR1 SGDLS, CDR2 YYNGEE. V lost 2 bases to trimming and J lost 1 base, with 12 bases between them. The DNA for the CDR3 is TGTGCCAGCAGCGTTGGGGGGACGATAACTAATGAAAAACTGTTTTTT. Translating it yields CASSVGGTITNEKLFF.

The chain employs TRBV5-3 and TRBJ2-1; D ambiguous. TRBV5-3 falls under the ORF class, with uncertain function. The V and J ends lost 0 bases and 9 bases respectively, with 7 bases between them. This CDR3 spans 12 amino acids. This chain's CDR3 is CARSLAGSEQFF. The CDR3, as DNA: TGTGCCAGAAGCTTGGCAGGTTCTGAGCAGTTCTTC.

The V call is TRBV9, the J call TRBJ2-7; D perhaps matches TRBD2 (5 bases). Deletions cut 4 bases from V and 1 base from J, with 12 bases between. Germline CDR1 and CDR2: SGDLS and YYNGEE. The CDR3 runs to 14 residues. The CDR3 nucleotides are TGTGCCAGCAGCCCCCAGAGCGGATCCTACGAGCAGTACTTC. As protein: CASSPQSGSYEQYF.

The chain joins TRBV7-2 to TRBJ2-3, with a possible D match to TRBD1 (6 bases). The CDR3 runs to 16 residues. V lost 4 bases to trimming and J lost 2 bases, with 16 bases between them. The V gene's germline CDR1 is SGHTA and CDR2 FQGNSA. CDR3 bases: TGTGCCAGCAGCTCCCGACTGGCAGGGGCCACAGATACGCAGTATTTT. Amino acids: CASSSRLAGATDTQYF.

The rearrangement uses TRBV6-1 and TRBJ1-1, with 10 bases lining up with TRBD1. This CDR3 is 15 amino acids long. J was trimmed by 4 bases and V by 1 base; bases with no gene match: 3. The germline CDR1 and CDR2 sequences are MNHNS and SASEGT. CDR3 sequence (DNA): TGTGCCAGCAGTGAAGAAGGACAGGGGGGCACTGAAGCTTTCTTT. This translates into CASSEEGQGGTEAFF.

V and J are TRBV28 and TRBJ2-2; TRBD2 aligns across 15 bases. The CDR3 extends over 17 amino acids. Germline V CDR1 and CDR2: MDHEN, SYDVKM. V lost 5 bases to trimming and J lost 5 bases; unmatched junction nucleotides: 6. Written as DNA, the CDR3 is TGTGCCAGCAGTCCTCGGACTAGCGGGAGGGCTACCGGGGAGCTGTTTTTT. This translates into CASSPRTSGRATGELFF.

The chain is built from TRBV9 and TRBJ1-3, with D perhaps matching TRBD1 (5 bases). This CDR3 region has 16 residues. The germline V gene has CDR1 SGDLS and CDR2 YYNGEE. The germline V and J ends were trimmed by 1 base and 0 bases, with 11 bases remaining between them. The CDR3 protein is CASSVTGDYSGNTIYF. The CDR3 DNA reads TGTGCCAGCAGCGTAACGGGGGACTACTCTGGAAACACCATATATTTT.